This T cell receptor beta chain was recovered during a study of blood T cell repertoires in COVID-19. Only in-frame clones appear in the TCRdb table, and some are missing; sequencing was by immunoSEQ multiplex PCR. Found here are fewer than 300,000 clones, 80% to 90% of them singletons; the top ten hold approximately 9%. The CDR3 spans 13 residues. Germline V CDR1 and CDR2: SGHAT, FQNNGV. V lost 3 bases and J 1 base, leaving 7 bases between the germline ends. This chain joins TRBV11-2 and TRBJ2-7; D is unresolved. The sequencing input was PBMCs or T cells enriched from blood (not recorded which). This clonotype was sampled from a man aged 40-50 years who had recovered from COVID-19. CDR3 region: CASSFRQSYEQYF. The DNA of the CDR3 is TGTGCCAGCAGCTTTCGCCAGTCCTACGAGCAGTACTTC.